Listed here are 11 T cell receptor beta chains from one sample, sequenced in a study of T cells in Graves' hyperthyroidism and ophthalmopathy (dated by TCRdb to about 2019). The receptor library was made with multiplex PCR. Sequencing was performed on an Illumina HiSeq 2000. Amplification of TCR beta CDR3 regions was carried out from RNA transcripts. A first-round RT-PCR of the TCR CDR3 used the HTBI primer set with the Qiagen OneStep RT-PCR kit. The raw public data were reprocessed by TCRdb itself: fastp quality trimming at Q25, MiXCR clonotype calling, in-frame beta chains only. Every CDR3 protein is listed once, alongside the most common genes and DNA of its rows. The table for this sample lists hundreds of thousands of distinct CDR3 sequences; about 38% of them were counted only once. The ten biggest clones cover around 10% of the sample. Sequenced sample: blood. These receptors all stem from a man between 18 and 35 years old with Graves' hyperthyroidism.

The chain uses TRBV24-1 and TRBJ2-2, with D unclear. Germline CDR1 and CDR2: KGHDR and SFDVKD. V gave up 0 bases and J gave up 6 bases, with 10 bases separating them. The CDR3 covers 15 residues. CDR3 sequence (DNA): TGTGCCACCAGTGATTTGGGGCAGTTGGCCGGGGAGCTGTTTTTT. It translates to CATSDLGQLAGELFF.

The chain carries TRBV19 and TRBJ2-5, with 9 bases identical to TRBD1. With 5 bases clipped from V and 4 bases from J, the junction kept 11 bases outside the gene matches. The CDR3 runs to 16 residues. Germline V lookup: CDR1 LNHDA, CDR2 SQIVND (reference sequence). The DNA for the CDR3 is TGTGCCAGTAGTCCTGTGACAGGGGGAGGGACAGAGACCCAGTACTTC. It is translated as CASSPVTGGGTETQYF. The variable domain in full, completed from reference TRBV19 and TRBJ2-5, reads DGGITQSPKYLFRKEGQNVTLSCEQNLNHDAMYWYRQDPGQGLRLIYYSQIVNDFQKGDIAEGYSVSREKKESFPLTVTSAQKNPTAFYLCASSPVTGGGTETQYFGPGTRLLVL.

The chain couples TRBV2 to TRBJ1-1; 9 bases map to TRBD1. CDR3 length: 14 residues. The junction had 5 bases not matched to a gene; V was cut back by 6 bases and J by 3 bases. Germline loops: CDR1 SNHLY, CDR2 FYNNEI. CDR3: CASRRQGEDTEAFF. The CDR3 DNA is TGTGCCAGCAGAAGACAGGGGGAGGACACTGAAGCTTTCTTT.

This chain connects TRBV19 to TRBJ1-5, with 10 positions matching TRBD1. Germline trimming cut 4 bases from V and 4 bases from J; bases unmatched to any gene: 7. The CDR3 has 16 residues. Germline V lookup: CDR1 LNHDA, CDR2 SQIVND (reference sequence). DNA for the CDR3: TGTGCCAGTAGTAAGGAGGACAGGGGGGATAATCAGCCCCAGCATTTT. Its translation is CASSKEDRGDNQPQHF.

This clonotype was counted only a few times. The chain combines TRBV6-1 with TRBJ2-7; D is uncertain. The CDR3 runs 12 residues. CDR1 is MNHNS, CDR2 SASEGT, per germline. Trimming shortened V by 10 bases and J by 1 base, and 11 bases separated the two germline ends. CDR3 in amino acids: CATTRGSYEQYF. CDR3 sequence (DNA): TGTGCCACCACGCGTGGGTCCTACGAGCAGTACTTC.

This clonotype was picked up many times. V is TRBV5-1 and J is TRBJ1-1, with D unclear. The ends were cut back, 4 bases at V and 1 base at J, with 11 bases in the middle. The length of the CDR3 is 14 residues. In germline, CDR1 is SGHRS, CDR2 YFSETQ. The CDR3 sequence is CASSPNTQNTEAFF. The DNA of the CDR3 is TGCGCCAGCAGCCCGAACACACAGAACACTGAAGCTTTCTTT.

This chain joins TRBV2 and TRBJ1-3, with D tentatively TRBD1 (5 bases). The V gene lost 1 base and the J gene lost 11 bases, with 12 bases spanning the gap. The V gene's germline CDR1 is SNHLY and CDR2 FYNNEI. CDR3 length equals 13 residues. The CDR3 sequence: CASSEGTGGSIYF. The CDR3 DNA sequence: TGTGCCAGCAGTGAAGGCACAGGAGGGTCCATATATTTT.

The V and J genes are TRBV4-2 and TRBJ2-7, with D possibly matching TRBD2 (5 bases). CDR3 length: 15 amino acids. Trimming pared 0 bases from V and 3 bases from J, leaving 12 bases between. Germline V lookup: CDR1 LGHNA, CDR2 YNFKEQ. The CDR3 spells CASSQDQKAVYEQYF. For the CDR3, the DNA is TGTGCCAGCAGCCAAGATCAGAAAGCGGTCTACGAGCAGTACTTC.

The J gene is TRBJ1-1, the V gene TRBV9, with a tentative D call TRBD1 (5 bases). Germline CDR1 and CDR2: SGDLS and YYNGEE. This CDR3 has 17 residues. V lost 0 bases and J 3 bases, leaving 18 bases between the germline ends. This CDR3 reads CASSVGDRVWAYTEAFF. CDR3 sequence (DNA): TGTGCCAGCAGCGTAGGGGACCGCGTATGGGCATACACTGAAGCTTTCTTT.

The V call is TRBV6-2 or TRBV6-3, the J call TRBJ1-1; the match to TRBD1 covers 7 bases. The V gene end was trimmed by 2 bases and the J gene end by 4 bases; junction bases not matched to a gene: 7. Germline V lookup: CDR1 MNHEY, CDR2 SVGEGT. The CDR3 length is 15 residues. The CDR3 here is CASSYEGARVTEAFF. In DNA, the CDR3 is TGTGCCAGCAGTTACGAGGGGGCGCGGGTCACTGAAGCTTTCTTT.

This clonotype was found a few times. The J gene is TRBJ1-5, the V gene TRBV20-1; maybe TRBD1 (6 bases). The CDR3 sequence is 12 residues long. CDR1 is DFQATT and CDR2 is SNEGSKA in the germline V gene (reference sequence). The V end lost 6 bases, the J end lost 3 bases, and 9 bases lay between the germline ends. DNA for the CDR3: TGCAGTGCCTCAGGGGCCAATCAGCCCCAGCATTTT. Protein: CSASGANQPQHF.